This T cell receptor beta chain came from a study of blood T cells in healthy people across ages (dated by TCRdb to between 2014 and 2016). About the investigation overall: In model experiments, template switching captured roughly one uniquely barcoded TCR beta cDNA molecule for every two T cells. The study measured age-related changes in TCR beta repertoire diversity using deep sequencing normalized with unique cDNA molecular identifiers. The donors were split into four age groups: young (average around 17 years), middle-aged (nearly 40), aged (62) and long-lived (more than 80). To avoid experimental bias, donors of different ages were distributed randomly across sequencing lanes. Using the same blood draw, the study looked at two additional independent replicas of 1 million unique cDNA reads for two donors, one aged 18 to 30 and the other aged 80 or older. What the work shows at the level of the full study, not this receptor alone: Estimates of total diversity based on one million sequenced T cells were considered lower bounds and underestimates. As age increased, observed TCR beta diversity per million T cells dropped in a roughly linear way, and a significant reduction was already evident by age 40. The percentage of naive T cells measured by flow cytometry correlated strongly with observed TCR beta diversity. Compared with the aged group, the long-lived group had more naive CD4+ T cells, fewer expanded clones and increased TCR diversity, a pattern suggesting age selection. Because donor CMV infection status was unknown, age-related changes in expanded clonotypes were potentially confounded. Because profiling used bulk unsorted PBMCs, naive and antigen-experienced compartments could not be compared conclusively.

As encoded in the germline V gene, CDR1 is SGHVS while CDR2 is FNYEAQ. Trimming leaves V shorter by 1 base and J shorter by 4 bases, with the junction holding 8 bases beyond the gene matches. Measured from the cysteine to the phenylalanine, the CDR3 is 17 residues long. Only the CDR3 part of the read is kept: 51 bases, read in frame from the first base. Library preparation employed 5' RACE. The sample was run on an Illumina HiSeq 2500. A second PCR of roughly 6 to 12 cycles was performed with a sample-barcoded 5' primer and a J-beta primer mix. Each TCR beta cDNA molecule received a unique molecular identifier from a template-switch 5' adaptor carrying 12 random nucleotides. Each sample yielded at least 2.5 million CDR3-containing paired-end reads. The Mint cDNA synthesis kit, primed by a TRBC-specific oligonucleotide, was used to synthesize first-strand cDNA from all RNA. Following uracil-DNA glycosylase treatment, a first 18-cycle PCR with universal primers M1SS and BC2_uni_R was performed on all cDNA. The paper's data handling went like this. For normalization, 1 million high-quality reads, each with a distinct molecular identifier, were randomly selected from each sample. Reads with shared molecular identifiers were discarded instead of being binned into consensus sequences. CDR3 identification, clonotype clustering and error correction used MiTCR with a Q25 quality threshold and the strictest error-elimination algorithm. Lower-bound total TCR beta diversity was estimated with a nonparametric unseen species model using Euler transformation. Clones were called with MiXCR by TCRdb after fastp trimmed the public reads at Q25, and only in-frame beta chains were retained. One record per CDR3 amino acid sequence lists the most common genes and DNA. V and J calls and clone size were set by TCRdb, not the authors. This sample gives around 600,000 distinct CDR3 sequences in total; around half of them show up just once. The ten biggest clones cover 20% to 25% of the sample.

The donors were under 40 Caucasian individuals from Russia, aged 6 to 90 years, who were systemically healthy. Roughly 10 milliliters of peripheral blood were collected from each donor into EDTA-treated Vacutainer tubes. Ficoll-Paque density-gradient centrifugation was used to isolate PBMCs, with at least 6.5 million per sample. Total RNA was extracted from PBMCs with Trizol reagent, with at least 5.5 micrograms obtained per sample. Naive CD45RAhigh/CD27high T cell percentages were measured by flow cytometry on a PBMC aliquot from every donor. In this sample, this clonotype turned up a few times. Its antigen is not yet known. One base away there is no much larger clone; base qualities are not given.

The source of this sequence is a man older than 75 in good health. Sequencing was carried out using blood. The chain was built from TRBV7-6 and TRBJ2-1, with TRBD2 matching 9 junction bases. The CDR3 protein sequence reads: CASSLDLVTSGYNEQFF. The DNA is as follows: TGTGCCAGCAGCTTAGATTTGGTGACTAGCGGATACAATGAGCAGTTCTTC.